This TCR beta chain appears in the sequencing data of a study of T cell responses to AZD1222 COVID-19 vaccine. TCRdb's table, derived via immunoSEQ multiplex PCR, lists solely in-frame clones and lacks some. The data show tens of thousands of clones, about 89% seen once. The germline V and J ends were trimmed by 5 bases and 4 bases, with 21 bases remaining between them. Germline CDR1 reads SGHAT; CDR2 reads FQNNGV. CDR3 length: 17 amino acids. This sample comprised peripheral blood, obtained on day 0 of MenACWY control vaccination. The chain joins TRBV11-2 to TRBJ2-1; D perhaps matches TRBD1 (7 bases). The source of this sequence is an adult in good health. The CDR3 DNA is TGTGCCAGCAGCATCAATAGTGTCAGGGGGGTTTACAATGAGCAGTTCTTC. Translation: CASSINSVRGVYNEQFF.